The clone carrying this T cell receptor beta chain was seen only a few times. The study recruited people aged 18 to 89 years across around 24 US areas. Within 2 weeks of study entry, exposed participants had contacted a PCR-confirmed or clinician-diagnosed COVID-19 case. This sample was included in a study of blood T cell repertoires in COVID-19. The wider study: The origin of the acute and convalescent COVID-19 samples was the United States, Italy and Spain. The analysed material was cDNA or gDNA that came from T cells, B-cell-depleted T cells, or PBMCs.

TCRdb keeps only in-frame clones here, not all; method: immunoSEQ multiplex PCR. The table includes some 300,000 clones, 89% detected once. The CDR3 runs 14 residues. Germline CDR1 reads MDHEN; CDR2 reads SYDVKM. V shed 6 bases and J shed 6 bases, with 18 bases lying between them. The gene calls are TRBV28 and TRBJ2-7, with D tentatively TRBD1 (5 bases). This sequence was found in a woman aged 45-65 years who had been exposed to COVID-19. The sequencing sample was made of PBMCs or T cells enriched from blood (not recorded which). The CDR3 DNA reads TGTGCCAGCAGGGGGCAAGCTACACCACTCGAGCAGTACTTC. Amino acids: CASRGQATPLEQYF.